The present T cell receptor (beta chain) was sequenced within a study of T cells in Graves' hyperthyroidism and ophthalmopathy. Of note for this clonotype: Antigen specificity is unknown.

Germline values: CDR1 DFQATT, CDR2 SNEGSKA (reference sequence). The CDR3 covers 12 residues. V was clipped by 6 bases and J by 0 bases, with 3 bases between them. TCR beta CDR3 sequences were amplified from RNA transcripts. Primed by the HTBI set, a first-round RT-PCR was run on the TCR CDR3. In TCRdb, the multiplex PCR reads were re-called with MiXCR into one record per CDR3 protein. The sample lists roughly 500,000 distinct CDR3 sequences; around 43% were seen once. Those patients with uncontrolled infection, other autoimmune disease, pregnancy or lactation were excluded. The diagnoses drew upon clinical symptoms, serum thyroxine and TRAb, thyroid ultrasound and orbital computed tomography. Whole-study findings and limits: From stable hyperthyroidism, ophthalmopathy was separated by a 13 V-J model.

This sequence originates from an adult woman with Graves' disease, either hyperthyroidism or ophthalmopathy (not recorded which). The V and J genes are TRBV20-1 and TRBJ1-6; no definite D call. The sample was peripheral blood or thyroid tissue (not recorded which). The DNA for the CDR3 is TGCAGTGCGCACTCCTATAATTCACCCCTCCACTTT. Encoded protein: CSAHSYNSPLHF.